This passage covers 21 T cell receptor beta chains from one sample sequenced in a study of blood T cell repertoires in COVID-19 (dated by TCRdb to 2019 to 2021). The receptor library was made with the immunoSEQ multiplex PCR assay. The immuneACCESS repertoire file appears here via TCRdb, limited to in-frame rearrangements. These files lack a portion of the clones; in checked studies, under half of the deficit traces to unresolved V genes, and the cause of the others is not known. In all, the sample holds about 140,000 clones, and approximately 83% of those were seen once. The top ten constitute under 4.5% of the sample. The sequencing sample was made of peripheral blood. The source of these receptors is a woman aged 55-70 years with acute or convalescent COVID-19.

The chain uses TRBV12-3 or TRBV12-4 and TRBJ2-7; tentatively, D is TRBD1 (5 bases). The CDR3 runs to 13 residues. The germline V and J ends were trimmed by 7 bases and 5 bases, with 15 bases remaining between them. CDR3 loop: CASTQGFVDEQYF. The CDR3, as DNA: TGTGCCAGCACTCAGGGCTTCGTCGACGAGCAGTACTTC.

The CDR3 is CAWTDRRIRDIQYF. Here the CDR3 DNA reads TGTGCCTGGACTGACAGGAGGATCCGGGACATTCAGTACTTC. The chain couples TRBV30 to TRBJ2-4; D is possibly TRBD1 (6 bases). CDR3 size: 14 residues. V dropped 4 bases and J dropped 8 bases, with 18 bases sitting between them. The V gene's germline CDR1 is GTSNPN and CDR2 SVGIG (reference sequence).

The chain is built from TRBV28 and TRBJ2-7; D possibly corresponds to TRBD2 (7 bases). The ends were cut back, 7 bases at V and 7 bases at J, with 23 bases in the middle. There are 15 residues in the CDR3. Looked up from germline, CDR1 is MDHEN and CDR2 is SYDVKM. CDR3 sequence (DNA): TGTGCCAGCACCCTAGGGGGGGTGCTAATGGAAGAGCAGTACTTC. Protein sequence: CASTLGGVLMEEQYF.

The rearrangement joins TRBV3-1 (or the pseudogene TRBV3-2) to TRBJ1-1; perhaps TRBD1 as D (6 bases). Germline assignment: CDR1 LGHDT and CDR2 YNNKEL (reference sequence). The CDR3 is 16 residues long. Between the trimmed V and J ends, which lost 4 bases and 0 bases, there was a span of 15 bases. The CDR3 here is CASSPGGGLMNTEAFF. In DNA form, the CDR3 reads TGTGCCAGCAGCCCTGGGGGGGGCCTCATGAACACTGAAGCTTTCTTT.

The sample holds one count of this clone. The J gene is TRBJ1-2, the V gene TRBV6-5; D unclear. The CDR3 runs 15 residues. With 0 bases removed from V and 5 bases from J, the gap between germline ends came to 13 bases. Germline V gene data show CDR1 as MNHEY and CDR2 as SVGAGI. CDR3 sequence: CASSYSTTFTYGYTF. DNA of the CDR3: TGTGCCAGCAGTTACTCCACGACATTTACTTATGGCTACACCTTC.

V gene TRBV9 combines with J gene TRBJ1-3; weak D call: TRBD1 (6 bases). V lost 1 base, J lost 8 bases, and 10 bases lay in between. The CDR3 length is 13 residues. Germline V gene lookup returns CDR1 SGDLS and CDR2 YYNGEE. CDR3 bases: TGTGCCAGCAGCGTAAGGGACACGGACACCATATATTTT. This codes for CASSVRDTDTIYF.

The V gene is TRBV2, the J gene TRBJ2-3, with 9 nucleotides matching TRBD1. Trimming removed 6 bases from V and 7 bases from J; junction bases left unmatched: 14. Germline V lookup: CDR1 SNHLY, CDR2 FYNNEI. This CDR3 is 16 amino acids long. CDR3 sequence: CASRRDRTGVMNTQYF. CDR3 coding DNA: TGTGCCAGCAGGCGAGACCGGACAGGGGTAATGAATACGCAGTATTTT.

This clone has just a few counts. The CDR3 sequence is CASSIIIHQPQHF. In DNA, the CDR3 is TGTGCCAGTAGTATAATAATCCATCAGCCCCAGCATTTT. This rearrangement joins TRBV19 to TRBJ1-5; D not certain. CDR3 length: 13 amino acids. The V gene's germline CDR1 is LNHDA and CDR2 SQIVND (reference sequence). Trimming removed 2 bases at V and 5 bases at J, with 7 bases between.

CDR3 sequence (DNA): TGTGCCAGTTCACAGGGTGTCACTGAAGCTTTCTTT. This encodes CASSQGVTEAFF. J is TRBJ1-1 and V is TRBV19; the D gene is possibly TRBD1 (6 bases). This CDR3 has 12 residues. V was shortened by 8 bases and J by 4 bases, with 11 bases between the two germline ends. CDR1 and CDR2 (germline): LNHDA, SQIVND (reference sequence). Combining the CDR3 with reference TRBV19 and TRBJ1-1 gives the whole variable domain DGGITQSPKYLFRKEGQNVTLSCEQNLNHDAMYWYRQDPGQGLRLIYYSQIVNDFQKGDIAEGYSVSREKKESFPLTVTSAQKNPTAFYLCASSQGVTEAFFGQGTRLTVV.

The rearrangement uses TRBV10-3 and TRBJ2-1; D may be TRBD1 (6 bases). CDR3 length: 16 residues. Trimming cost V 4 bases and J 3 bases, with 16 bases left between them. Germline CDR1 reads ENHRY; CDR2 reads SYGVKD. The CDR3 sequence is CAISVTGHRNYNEQFF. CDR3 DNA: TGTGCCATCAGTGTGACAGGTCACAGAAACTACAATGAGCAGTTCTTC.

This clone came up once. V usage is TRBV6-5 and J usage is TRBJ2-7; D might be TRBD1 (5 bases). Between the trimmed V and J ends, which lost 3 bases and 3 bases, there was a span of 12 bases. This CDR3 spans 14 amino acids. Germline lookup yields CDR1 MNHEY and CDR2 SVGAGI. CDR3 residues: CASSYSTDLYEQYF. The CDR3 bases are TGTGCCAGCAGTTATTCGACAGACCTCTACGAGCAGTACTTC.

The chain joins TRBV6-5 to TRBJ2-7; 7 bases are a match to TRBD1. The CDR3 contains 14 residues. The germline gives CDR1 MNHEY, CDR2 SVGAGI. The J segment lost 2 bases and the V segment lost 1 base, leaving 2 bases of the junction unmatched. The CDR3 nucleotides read TGTGCCAGCAGTTACTACAGGGGTCCCTACGAGCAGTACTTC. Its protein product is CASSYYRGPYEQYF.

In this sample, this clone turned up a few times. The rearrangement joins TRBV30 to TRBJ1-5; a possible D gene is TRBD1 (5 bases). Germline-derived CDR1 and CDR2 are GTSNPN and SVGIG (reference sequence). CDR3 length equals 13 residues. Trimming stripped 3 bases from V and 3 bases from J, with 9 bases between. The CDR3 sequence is CAWRDTPNQPQHF. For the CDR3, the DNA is TGTGCCTGGAGGGACACTCCCAATCAGCCCCAGCATTTT.

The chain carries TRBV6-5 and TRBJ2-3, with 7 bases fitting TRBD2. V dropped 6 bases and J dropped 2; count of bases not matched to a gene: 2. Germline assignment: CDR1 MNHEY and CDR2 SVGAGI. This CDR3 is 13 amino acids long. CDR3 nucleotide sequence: TGTGCCAGCAGGCGGGAGCTCACAGATACGCAGTATTTT. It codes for CASRRELTDTQYF.

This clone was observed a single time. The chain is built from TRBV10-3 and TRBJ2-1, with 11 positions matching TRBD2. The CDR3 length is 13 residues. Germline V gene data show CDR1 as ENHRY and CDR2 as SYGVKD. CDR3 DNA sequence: TGTGCAACACTAGCGGGAGCCCGCAATGAGCAGTTCTTC. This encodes CATLAGARNEQFF.

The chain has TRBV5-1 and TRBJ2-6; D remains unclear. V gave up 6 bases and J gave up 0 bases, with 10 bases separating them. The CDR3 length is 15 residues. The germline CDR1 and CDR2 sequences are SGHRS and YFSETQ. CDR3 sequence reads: CASKEQPSGANVLTF. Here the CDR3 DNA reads TGCGCCAGCAAGGAGCAGCCCTCTGGGGCCAACGTCCTGACTTTC. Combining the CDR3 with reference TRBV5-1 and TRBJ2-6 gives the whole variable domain KAGVTQTPRYLIKTRGQQVTLSCSPISGHRSVSWYQQTPGQGLQFLFEYFSETQRNKGNFPGRFSGRQFSNSRSEMNVSTLELGDSALYLCASKEQPSGANVLTFGAGSRLTVL.

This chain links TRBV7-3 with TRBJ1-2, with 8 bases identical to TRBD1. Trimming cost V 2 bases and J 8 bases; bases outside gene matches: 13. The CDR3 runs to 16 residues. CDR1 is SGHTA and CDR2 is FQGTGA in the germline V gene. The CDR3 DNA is TGTGCCAGCAGCTTAGGGGACAGGTCCGGAGGAGGCGGCTACACCTTC. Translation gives CASSLGDRSGGGGYTF.

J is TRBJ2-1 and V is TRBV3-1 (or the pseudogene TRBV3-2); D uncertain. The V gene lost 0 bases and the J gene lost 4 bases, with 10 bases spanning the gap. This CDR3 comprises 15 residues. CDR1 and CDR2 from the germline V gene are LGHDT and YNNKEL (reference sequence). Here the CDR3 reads CASSQDFGSYNEQFF. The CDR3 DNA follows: TGTGCCAGCAGCCAAGATTTTGGCTCTTACAATGAGCAGTTCTTC.

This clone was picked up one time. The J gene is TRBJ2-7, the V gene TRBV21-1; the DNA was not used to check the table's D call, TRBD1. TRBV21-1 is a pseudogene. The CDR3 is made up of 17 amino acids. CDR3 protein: CASSKAIDRCSSYEQYF. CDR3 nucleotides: TGTGCCAGCAGCAAAGCTATCGACAGATGTAGCTCCTACGAGCAGTACTTC.

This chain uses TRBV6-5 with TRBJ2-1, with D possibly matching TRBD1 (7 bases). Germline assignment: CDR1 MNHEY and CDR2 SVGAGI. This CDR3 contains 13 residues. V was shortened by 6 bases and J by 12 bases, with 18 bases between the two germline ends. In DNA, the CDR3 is TGTGCCAGCAGGCCTACCAGGGGGGAGGTGCAGTTCTTC. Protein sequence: CASRPTRGEVQFF.

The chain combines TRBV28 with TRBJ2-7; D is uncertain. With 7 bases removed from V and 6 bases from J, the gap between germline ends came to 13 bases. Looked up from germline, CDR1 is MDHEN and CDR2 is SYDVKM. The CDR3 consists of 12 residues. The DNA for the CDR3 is TGTGCCAGCACCATCGACATGGTCGAGCAGTACTTC. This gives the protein CASTIDMVEQYF.